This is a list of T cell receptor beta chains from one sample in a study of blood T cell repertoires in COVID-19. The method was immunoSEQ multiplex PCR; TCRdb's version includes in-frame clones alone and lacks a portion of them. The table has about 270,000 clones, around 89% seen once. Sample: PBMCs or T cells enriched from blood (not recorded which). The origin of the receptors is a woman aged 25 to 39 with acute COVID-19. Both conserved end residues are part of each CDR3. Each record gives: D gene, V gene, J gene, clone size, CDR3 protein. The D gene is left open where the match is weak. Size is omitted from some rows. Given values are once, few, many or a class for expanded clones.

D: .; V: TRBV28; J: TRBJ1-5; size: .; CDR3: CASSLRGSISNQPQHF
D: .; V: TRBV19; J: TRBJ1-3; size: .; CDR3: CASRRTGNSGNTIYF
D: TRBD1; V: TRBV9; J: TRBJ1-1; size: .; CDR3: CASSPRQGMNTEAFF
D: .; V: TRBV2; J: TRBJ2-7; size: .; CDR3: CASRTTRGEQYF
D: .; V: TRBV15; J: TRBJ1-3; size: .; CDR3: CATSRYPGFSGNTIYF
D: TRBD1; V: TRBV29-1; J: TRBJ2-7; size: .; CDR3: CSVEEGTGTDEQYF
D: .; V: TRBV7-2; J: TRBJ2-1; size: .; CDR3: CASSPGLGNEQFF
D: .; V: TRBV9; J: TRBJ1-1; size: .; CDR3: CASSVAPLQAGNTEAFF
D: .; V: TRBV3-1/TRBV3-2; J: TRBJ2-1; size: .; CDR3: CASSQARGNEQFF
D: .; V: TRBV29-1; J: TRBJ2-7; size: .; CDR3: CSVAAAGSYEQYF
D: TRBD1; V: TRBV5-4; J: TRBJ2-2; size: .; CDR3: CASSLNRGADTGELFF
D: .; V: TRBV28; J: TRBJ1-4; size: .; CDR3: CASSAQGGKLFF
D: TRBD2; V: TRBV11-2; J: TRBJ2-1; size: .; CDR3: CASSLEGLAYYNEQFF
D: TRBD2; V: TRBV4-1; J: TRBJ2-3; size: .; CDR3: CASSQIAGSTDTQYF
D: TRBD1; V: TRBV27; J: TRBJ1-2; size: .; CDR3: CASSLFSGGANYGYTF
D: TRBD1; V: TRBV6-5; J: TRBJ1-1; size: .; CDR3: CASSPRTGWTEAFF
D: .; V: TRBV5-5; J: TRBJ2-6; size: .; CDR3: CASIQTGANVLTF
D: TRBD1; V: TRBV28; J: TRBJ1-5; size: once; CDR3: CASSLQGVQPQHF
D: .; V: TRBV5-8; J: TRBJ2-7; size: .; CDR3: CASAPGDEQYF
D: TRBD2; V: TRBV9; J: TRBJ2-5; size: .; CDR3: CASSPRASGSQKTQYF
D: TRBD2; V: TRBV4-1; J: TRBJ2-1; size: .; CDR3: CASSLQGMTSGEQFF
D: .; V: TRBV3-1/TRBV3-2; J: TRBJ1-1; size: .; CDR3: CASSQDIFRQASRTEAFF
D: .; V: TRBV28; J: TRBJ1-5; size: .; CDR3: CASSLRGTTNNQPQHF
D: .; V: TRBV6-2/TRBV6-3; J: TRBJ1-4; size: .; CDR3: CASSPQGGAEKLFF
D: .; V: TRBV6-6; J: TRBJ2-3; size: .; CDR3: CASLMTGTDTQYF
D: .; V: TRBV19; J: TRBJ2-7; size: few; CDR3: CASSHAGTALDRPRGSYEQYF
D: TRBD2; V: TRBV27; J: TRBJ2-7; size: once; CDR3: CASSPGLEASEQYF
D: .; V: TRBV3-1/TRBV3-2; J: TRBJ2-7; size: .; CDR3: CASSQDGRIPYEQYF
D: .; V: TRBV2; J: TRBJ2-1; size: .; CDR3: CASSSNTGYDEQFF
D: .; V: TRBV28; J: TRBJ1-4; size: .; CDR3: CASSPYSVATNEKLFF
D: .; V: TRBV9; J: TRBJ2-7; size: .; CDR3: CASSVEGSSYEQYF
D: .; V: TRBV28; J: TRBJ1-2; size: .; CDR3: CASSFRLHHGYTF
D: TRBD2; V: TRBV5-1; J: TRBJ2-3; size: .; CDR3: CASSLVGGSITDTQYF
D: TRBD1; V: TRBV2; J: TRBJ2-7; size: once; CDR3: CASIQAAGQGTYEQYF
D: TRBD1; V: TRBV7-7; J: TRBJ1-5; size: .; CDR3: CASSQGTGQGHRGDQPQHF
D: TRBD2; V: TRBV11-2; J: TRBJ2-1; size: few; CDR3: CASSLEGTSGTGGEQFF
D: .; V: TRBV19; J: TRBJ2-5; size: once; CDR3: CASSMGGGQETQYF
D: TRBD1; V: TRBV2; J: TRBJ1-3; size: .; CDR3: CASSSGQGNTIYF
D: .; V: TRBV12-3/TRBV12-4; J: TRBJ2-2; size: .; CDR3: CASSLQETGELFF
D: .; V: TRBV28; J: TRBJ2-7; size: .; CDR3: CASSLSGATGRDYEQYF
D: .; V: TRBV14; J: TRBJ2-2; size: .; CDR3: CASSPRTTGELFF
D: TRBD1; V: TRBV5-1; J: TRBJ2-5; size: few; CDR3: CASSKDDRALQETQYF
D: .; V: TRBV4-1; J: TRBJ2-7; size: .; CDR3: CASSQPDFGEQYF
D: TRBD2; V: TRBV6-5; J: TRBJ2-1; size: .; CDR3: CASSGTSSYNEQFF
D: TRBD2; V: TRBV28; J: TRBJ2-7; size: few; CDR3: CASSLTSSYEQYF
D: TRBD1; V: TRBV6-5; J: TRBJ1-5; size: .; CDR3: CASRTGVGNQPQHF
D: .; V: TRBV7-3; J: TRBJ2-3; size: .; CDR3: CASSPQGTAQDTQYF
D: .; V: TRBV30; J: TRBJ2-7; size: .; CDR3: CAWSKGDAYEQYF
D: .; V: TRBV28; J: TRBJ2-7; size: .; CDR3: CASTSRNLYEQYF
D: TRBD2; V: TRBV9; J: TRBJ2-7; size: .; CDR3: CASSAGGGLGAYEQYF
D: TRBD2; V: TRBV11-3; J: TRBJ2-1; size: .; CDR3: CASSRTSGDYNEQFF